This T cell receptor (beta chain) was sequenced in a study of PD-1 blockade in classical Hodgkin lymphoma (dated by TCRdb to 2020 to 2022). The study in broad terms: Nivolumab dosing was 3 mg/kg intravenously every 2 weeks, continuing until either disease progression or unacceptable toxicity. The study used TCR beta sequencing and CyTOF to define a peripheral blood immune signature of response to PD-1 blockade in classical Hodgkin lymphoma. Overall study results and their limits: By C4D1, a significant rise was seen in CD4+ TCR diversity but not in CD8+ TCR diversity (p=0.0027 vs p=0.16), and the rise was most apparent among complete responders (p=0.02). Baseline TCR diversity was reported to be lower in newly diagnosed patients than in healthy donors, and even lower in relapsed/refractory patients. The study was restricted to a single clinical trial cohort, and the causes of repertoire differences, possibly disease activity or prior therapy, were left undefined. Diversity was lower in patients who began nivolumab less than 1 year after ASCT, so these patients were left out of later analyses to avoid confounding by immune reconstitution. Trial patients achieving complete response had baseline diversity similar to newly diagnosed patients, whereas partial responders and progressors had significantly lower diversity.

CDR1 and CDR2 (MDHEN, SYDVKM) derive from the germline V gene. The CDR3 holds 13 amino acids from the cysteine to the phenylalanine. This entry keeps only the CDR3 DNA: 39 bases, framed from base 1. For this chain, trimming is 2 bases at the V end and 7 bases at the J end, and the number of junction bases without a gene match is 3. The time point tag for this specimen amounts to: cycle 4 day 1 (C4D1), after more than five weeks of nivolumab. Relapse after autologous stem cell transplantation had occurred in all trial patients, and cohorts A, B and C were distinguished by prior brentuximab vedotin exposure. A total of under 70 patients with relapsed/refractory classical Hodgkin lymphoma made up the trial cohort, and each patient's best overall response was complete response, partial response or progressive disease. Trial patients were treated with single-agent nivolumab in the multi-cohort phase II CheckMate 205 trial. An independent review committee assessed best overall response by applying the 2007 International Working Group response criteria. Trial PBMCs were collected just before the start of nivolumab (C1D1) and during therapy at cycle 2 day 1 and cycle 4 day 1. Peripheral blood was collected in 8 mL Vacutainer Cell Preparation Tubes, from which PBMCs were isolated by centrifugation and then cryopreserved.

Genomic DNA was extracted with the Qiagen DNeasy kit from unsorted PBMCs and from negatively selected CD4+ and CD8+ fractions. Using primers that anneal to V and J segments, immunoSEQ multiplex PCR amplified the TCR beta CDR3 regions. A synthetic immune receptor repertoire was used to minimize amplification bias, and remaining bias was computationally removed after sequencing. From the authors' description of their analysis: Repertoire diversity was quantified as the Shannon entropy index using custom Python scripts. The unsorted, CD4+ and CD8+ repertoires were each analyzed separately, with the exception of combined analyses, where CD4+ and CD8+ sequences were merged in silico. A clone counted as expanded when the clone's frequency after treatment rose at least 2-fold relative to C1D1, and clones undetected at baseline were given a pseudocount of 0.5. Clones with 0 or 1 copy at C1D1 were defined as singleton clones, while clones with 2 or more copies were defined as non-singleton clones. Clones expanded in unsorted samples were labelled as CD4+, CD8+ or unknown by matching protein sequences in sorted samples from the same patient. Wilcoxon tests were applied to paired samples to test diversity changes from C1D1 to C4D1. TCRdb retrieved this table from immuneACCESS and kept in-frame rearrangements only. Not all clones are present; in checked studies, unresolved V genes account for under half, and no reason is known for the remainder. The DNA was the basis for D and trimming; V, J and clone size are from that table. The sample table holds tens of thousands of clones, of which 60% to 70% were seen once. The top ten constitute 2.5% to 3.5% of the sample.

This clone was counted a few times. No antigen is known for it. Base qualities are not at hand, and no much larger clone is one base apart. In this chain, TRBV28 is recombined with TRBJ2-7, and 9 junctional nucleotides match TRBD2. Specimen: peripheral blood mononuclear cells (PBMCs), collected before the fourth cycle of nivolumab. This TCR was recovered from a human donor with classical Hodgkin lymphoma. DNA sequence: TGTGCCAGCAGTTTAGCGGGAGGGCGGGAGCAGTACTTC. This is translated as CASSLAGGREQYF.